The rows below give T cell receptor beta chains drawn from one sample of a study of blood T cell repertoires in COVID-19. The data were produced by immunoSEQ multiplex PCR, yet TCRdb's version contains in-frame clones alone and is incomplete. The sample lists some 150,000 clones, roughly 78% seen once, with less than 7.5% in the top ten. Input material: PBMCs or T cells enriched from blood (not recorded which). All receptors derive from a woman aged 50 to 60 who had recovered from COVID-19. CDR3s include the opening cysteine and the closing phenylalanine or tryptophan. Each record gives: D gene, clone size, J gene, V gene, CDR3 protein, CDR3 DNA. D genes are given only for firm matches. Only part of the rows carry a size: once, few, many, or a class if the clone is expanded.

D gene: NA; clone size: NA; J gene: TRBJ1-1; V gene: TRBV7-3; CDR3 protein: CASSLGNYGGTEAFF; CDR3 DNA: TGTGCCAGCAGCTTAGGAAACTACGGGGGCACTGAAGCTTTCTTT
D gene: TRBD2; clone size: NA; J gene: TRBJ2-3; V gene: TRBV27; CDR3 protein: CASRLAGDTSTDTQYF; CDR3 DNA: TGTGCCAGCAGGTTAGCGGGAGATACTAGCACAGATACGCAGTATTTT
D gene: NA; clone size: NA; J gene: TRBJ2-1; V gene: TRBV19; CDR3 protein: CASRALAPNYNEQFF; CDR3 DNA: TGTGCCAGTAGGGCGCTAGCGCCCAATTACAATGAGCAGTTCTTC
D gene: TRBD1; clone size: NA; J gene: TRBJ1-5; V gene: TRBV27; CDR3 protein: CASSSVGQGAPQHF; CDR3 DNA: TGTGCCAGCAGTTCCGTCGGACAGGGGGCCCCCCAGCATTTT
D gene: NA; clone size: NA; J gene: TRBJ1-6; V gene: TRBV3-1/TRBV3-2; CDR3 protein: CASSRTRGTANNSPLHF; CDR3 DNA: TGTGCCAGCAGCCGAACCCGGGGGACGGCAAATAACTCACCCCTCCACTTT
D gene: NA; clone size: NA; J gene: TRBJ1-4; V gene: TRBV6-5; CDR3 protein: CASNQGPTNEKLFF; CDR3 DNA: TGTGCCAGCAACCAGGGGCCAACTAATGAAAAACTGTTTTTT
D gene: NA; clone size: NA; J gene: TRBJ2-5; V gene: TRBV7-7; CDR3 protein: CASSLAGTAIPKETQYF; CDR3 DNA: TGTGCCAGCAGCTTAGCGGGCACCGCTATACCCAAAGAGACCCAGTACTTC
D gene: NA; clone size: NA; J gene: TRBJ2-3; V gene: TRBV29-1; CDR3 protein: CSAGTDSSTDTQYF; CDR3 DNA: TGCAGCGCTGGGACTGATTCTAGCACAGATACGCAGTATTTT
D gene: TRBD1; clone size: NA; J gene: TRBJ1-2; V gene: TRBV6-6; CDR3 protein: CASSYAGGEGYTF; CDR3 DNA: TGTGCCAGCAGTTACGCAGGGGGTGAAGGCTACACCTTC
D gene: NA; clone size: NA; J gene: TRBJ2-7; V gene: TRBV28; CDR3 protein: CASSPQAYEQYF; CDR3 DNA: TGTGCCAGCAGCCCCCAGGCCTACGAGCAGTACTTC
D gene: NA; clone size: NA; J gene: TRBJ1-2; V gene: TRBV27; CDR3 protein: CATSGWPNYGYTF; CDR3 DNA: TGTGCCACCTCGGGGTGGCCTAACTATGGCTACACCTTC
D gene: TRBD1; clone size: NA; J gene: TRBJ2-5; V gene: TRBV30; CDR3 protein: CAWSVPITGVETQYF; CDR3 DNA: TGTGCCTGGAGTGTACCCATCACAGGGGTCGAGACCCAGTACTTC
D gene: NA; clone size: NA; J gene: TRBJ1-2; V gene: TRBV19; CDR3 protein: CASSISGAANYGYTF; CDR3 DNA: TGTGCCAGTAGTATTAGTGGGGCCGCCAACTATGGCTACACCTTC
D gene: NA; clone size: few; J gene: TRBJ1-2; V gene: TRBV28; CDR3 protein: CASSKQVNYGYTF; CDR3 DNA: TGTGCCAGCAGTAAGCAGGTTAACTATGGCTACACCTTC
D gene: TRBD1; clone size: NA; J gene: TRBJ1-6; V gene: TRBV6-5; CDR3 protein: CASRIHRGFSPLHF; CDR3 DNA: TGTGCCAGCAGAATCCACAGGGGCTTTTCACCCCTCCACTTT
D gene: TRBD1; clone size: NA; J gene: TRBJ2-2; V gene: TRBV11-3; CDR3 protein: CASSLGTGFNTGELFF; CDR3 DNA: TGTGCCAGCAGCTTAGGGACAGGGTTCAACACCGGGGAGCTGTTTTTT
D gene: TRBD2; clone size: NA; J gene: TRBJ2-3; V gene: TRBV6-5; CDR3 protein: CASSVTSGRTDTQYF; CDR3 DNA: TGTGCCAGCAGCGTGACTAGCGGTCGCACAGATACGCAGTATTTT
D gene: NA; clone size: few; J gene: TRBJ2-2; V gene: TRBV6-5; CDR3 protein: CASSLQGYTGELFF; CDR3 DNA: TGTGCCAGCAGCCTACAGGGCTACACCGGGGAGCTGTTTTTT
D gene: NA; clone size: NA; J gene: TRBJ1-1; V gene: TRBV9; CDR3 protein: CASSLSGELNTEAFF; CDR3 DNA: TGTGCCAGCAGCTTATCAGGGGAGTTGAACACTGAAGCTTTCTTT
D gene: NA; clone size: NA; J gene: TRBJ1-2; V gene: TRBV9; CDR3 protein: CASSVGGYGYTF; CDR3 DNA: TGTGCCAGCAGCGTAGGAGGCTATGGCTACACCTTC
D gene: NA; clone size: NA; J gene: TRBJ1-5; V gene: TRBV10-2; CDR3 protein: CASSDYRTNQPQHF; CDR3 DNA: TGCGCCAGCAGTGACTACCGAACCAATCAGCCCCAGCATTTT
D gene: TRBD1; clone size: NA; J gene: TRBJ1-5; V gene: TRBV6-2/TRBV6-3; CDR3 protein: CASSYRPTGSNQPQHF; CDR3 DNA: TGTGCCAGCAGTTACCGACCGACAGGGAGCAATCAGCCCCAGCATTTT
D gene: TRBD1; clone size: few; J gene: TRBJ1-2; V gene: TRBV28; CDR3 protein: CASSSSGTGGMYGYTF; CDR3 DNA: TGTGCCAGCAGTTCTTCCGGGACAGGGGGCATGTATGGCTACACCTTC
D gene: TRBD2; clone size: NA; J gene: TRBJ2-1; V gene: TRBV18; CDR3 protein: CASSTTGLAGGYNEQFF; CDR3 DNA: TGTGCCAGCTCAACCACGGGACTAGCGGGGGGGTACAATGAGCAGTTCTTC
D gene: NA; clone size: NA; J gene: TRBJ1-6; V gene: TRBV3-1/TRBV3-2; CDR3 protein: CASSQAGGNSPLHF; CDR3 DNA: TGTGCCAGCAGCCAAGCGGGAGGGAATTCACCCCTCCACTTT
D gene: TRBD2; clone size: NA; J gene: TRBJ2-5; V gene: TRBV27; CDR3 protein: CASSRLAGGRETQYF; CDR3 DNA: TGTGCCAGCAGTCGCCTAGCGGGCGGTCGAGAGACCCAGTACTTC
D gene: NA; clone size: NA; J gene: TRBJ1-1; V gene: TRBV28; CDR3 protein: CASSLLRFRGDTEAFF; CDR3 DNA: TGTGCCAGCAGTTTATTGAGGTTCCGAGGAGACACTGAAGCTTTCTTT
D gene: TRBD2; clone size: once; J gene: TRBJ2-1; V gene: TRBV9; CDR3 protein: CASSGSQRGGFDEQFF; CDR3 DNA: TGTGCCAGCAGCGGAAGCCAGCGGGGGGGGTTCGATGAGCAGTTCTTC
D gene: NA; clone size: few; J gene: TRBJ1-3; V gene: TRBV6-4; CDR3 protein: CASSAQVSGNTIYF; CDR3 DNA: TGTGCCAGCAGTGCCCAGGTAAGTGGAAACACCATATATTTT
D gene: NA; clone size: NA; J gene: TRBJ1-4; V gene: TRBV10-3; CDR3 protein: CAISDHLDSGGEKLFF; CDR3 DNA: TGTGCCATCAGTGACCACCTGGACTCCGGAGGTGAAAAACTGTTTTTT
D gene: TRBD1; clone size: once; J gene: TRBJ1-6; V gene: TRBV13; CDR3 protein: CASSLGTGDSPLHF; CDR3 DNA: TGTGCCAGCAGCTTAGGGACAGGGGATTCACCCCTCCACTTT
D gene: NA; clone size: NA; J gene: TRBJ1-1; V gene: TRBV29-1; CDR3 protein: CSVAQPTEAFF; CDR3 DNA: TGCAGCGTGGCACAGCCTACTGAAGCTTTCTTT
D gene: TRBD2; clone size: NA; J gene: TRBJ2-5; V gene: TRBV15; CDR3 protein: CATSGGLARETQYF; CDR3 DNA: TGTGCCACCAGCGGGGGACTAGCAAGAGAGACCCAGTACTTC
D gene: NA; clone size: NA; J gene: TRBJ1-6; V gene: TRBV7-2; CDR3 protein: CASSLVTGTHYNSPLHF; CDR3 DNA: TGTGCCAGCAGCTTAGTCACAGGAACCCATTATAATTCACCCCTCCACTTT
D gene: NA; clone size: NA; J gene: TRBJ1-2; V gene: TRBV4-1; CDR3 protein: CASSPPRNYGYTF; CDR3 DNA: TGCGCCAGCAGCCCCCCACGGAACTATGGCTACACCTTC
D gene: NA; clone size: NA; J gene: TRBJ2-1; V gene: TRBV27; CDR3 protein: CASSRTGILAGNEQFF; CDR3 DNA: TGTGCCAGCAGCCGGACAGGGATTTTAGCGGGCAATGAGCAGTTCTTC
D gene: TRBD2; clone size: NA; J gene: TRBJ2-5; V gene: TRBV4-2; CDR3 protein: CASSQLTSGAEETQYF; CDR3 DNA: TGTGCCAGCAGCCAATTGACTAGCGGGGCGGAAGAGACCCAGTACTTC
D gene: TRBD1; clone size: NA; J gene: TRBJ1-4; V gene: TRBV9; CDR3 protein: CASSANPRDRDIEKLFF; CDR3 DNA: TGTGCCAGCAGCGCTAACCCCCGGGACAGGGATATAGAAAAACTGTTTTTT
D gene: NA; clone size: few; J gene: TRBJ1-1; V gene: TRBV7-3; CDR3 protein: CASSLGGHTEAFF; CDR3 DNA: TGTGCCAGCAGCTTAGGGGGCCACACTGAAGCTTTCTTT